This T cell receptor beta chain was sequenced in a study of graft-versus-host responses after intestinal transplantation. This clone is a singleton in its sample. The length of the CDR3 is 11 residues. The V gene's germline CDR1 is MDHEN and CDR2 SYDVKM. Trimming pared 4 bases from V and 14 bases from J, leaving 9 bases between. Some clones are missing from TCRdb's copy, which holds only in-frame ones; the method was immunoSEQ multiplex PCR. The sample carries around 9,500 clones, roughly 90% recorded once. The sequence was collected from a human patient who received an intestinal transplant, so some T cells may come from the graft donor. The rearrangement uses TRBV28 and TRBJ1-6; no clear D. The sequences come from PBMCs, collected roughly 35 weeks after intestinal transplant. The DNA for the CDR3 is TGTGCCAGCAGTTGGGCCCTATCCCTCCACTTT. Translation gives CASSWALSLHF. Looking up the rest from reference TRBV28 and TRBJ1-6 gives the full variable domain: DVKVTQSSRYLVKRTGEKVFLECVQDMDHENMFWYRQDPGLGLRLIYFSYDVKMKEKGDIPEGYSVSREKKERFSLILESASTNQTSMYLCASSWALSLHFGNGTRLTVT.